The 17 T cell receptor beta chains in this list originate from one sample, sequenced in a study of regulatory T cells in long-lasting Graves disease. TCR beta libraries were built with iRepertoire HTBI primers and Arm-PCR of CDR3 regions. Each CDR3 protein gets one entry after TCRdb re-called the multiplex PCR reads with MiXCR. Among some 460,000 distinct CDR3 sequences listed, roughly 17% were seen once. Regarding time point: newly diagnosed GD, antithyroid drugs for less than 3 months. PBMCs were the source of the RNA used for TCR sequencing. This sample also belongs to another study, concerning T cells in Graves' hyperthyroidism and ophthalmopathy.

This specimen was peripheral blood mononuclear cells (PBMCs), taken at new diagnosis, from a patient treated with antithyroid drugs. These receptors all come from a middle-aged man with Graves disease.

V is TRBV6-1 and J is TRBJ1-5; 11 bases line up with TRBD1. Looked up from germline, CDR1 is MNHNS and CDR2 is SASEGT. The CDR3 has 20 amino acids. V shed 1 base and J 2 bases; nucleotides not matched to a gene: 13. In DNA, the CDR3 is TGTGCCAGCAGTGAAGGGACAGGGGGCCTTGTAGTAGTTGGCAATCAGCCCCAGCATTTT. Encoded protein: CASSEGTGGLVVVGNQPQHF.

This clonotype has more than one count but fewer than ten. The chain recombines TRBV5-1 with TRBJ2-7; 7 bases agree with TRBD2. Germline loops: CDR1 SGHRS, CDR2 YFSETQ. J gave up 2 bases and V 0 bases, and 5 bases lay outside the gene matches. This CDR3 spans 15 amino acids. CDR3 residues: CASSLETSVTYEQYF. The CDR3 coding sequence is TGCGCCAGCAGCTTGGAAACTAGCGTGACCTACGAGCAGTACTTC.

This clonotype was detected ten times or more. The CDR3 loop is CASSWSGLVSYEQYF. CDR3 DNA sequence: TGTGCCAGCAGCTGGTCGGGACTAGTCTCCTACGAGCAGTACTTC. J is TRBJ2-7 and V is TRBV11-2; TRBD2 matches 8 bases. Germline V CDR1 and CDR2: SGHAT, FQNNGV. The CDR3 has 15 amino acids. The junction had 5 bases not matched to a gene; V was cut back by 4 bases and J by 0 bases.

This chain joins TRBV20-1 and TRBJ2-3; no firm D call. V gave up 1 base and J gave up 1 base, with 12 bases separating them. The CDR3 has 15 amino acids. CDR1 and CDR2 from the germline V gene are DFQATT and SNEGSKA (reference sequence). DNA of the CDR3: TGCAGTGCTAGAGGATTGGGCCGCGGCACAGATACGCAGTATTTT. Its translation: CSARGLGRGTDTQYF.

This clonotype was found many times. The chain uses TRBV3-1 and TRBJ2-7, with 12 bases aligning to TRBD2. Trimming removed 4 bases from V and 6 bases from J; junction bases left unmatched: 1. CDR1 and CDR2 (germline): LGHDT, YNNKEL (reference sequence). The CDR3 spans 13 residues. CDR3 loop: CASSRTSGIEQYF. The CDR3 DNA reads TGTGCCAGCAGCCGGACTAGCGGGATCGAGCAGTACTTC.

This clonotype was detected ten times or more. The chain couples TRBV5-1 to TRBJ2-7; the D gene is possibly TRBD1 (6 bases). V gave up 3 bases and J gave up 3 bases, with 10 bases separating them. Looked up from germline, CDR1 is SGHRS and CDR2 is YFSETQ. The CDR3 spans 13 residues. This CDR3 is CASSSPDSYEQYF. The CDR3 DNA reads as TGCGCCAGCAGCTCCCCGGACAGCTACGAGCAGTACTTC. Full variable domain (outside the CDR3, taken from reference TRBV5-1 and TRBJ2-7): KAGVTQTPRYLIKTRGQQVTLSCSPISGHRSVSWYQQTPGQGLQFLFEYFSETQRNKGNFPGRFSGRQFSNSRSEMNVSTLELGDSALYLCASSSPDSYEQYFGPGTRLTVT.

This clonotype has at least ten counts. V and J are TRBV9 and TRBJ2-7, with a possible D match to TRBD2 (5 bases). The CDR3 extends over 14 amino acids. Trimming cost V 1 base and J 3 bases, with 11 bases left between them. CDR1 is SGDLS, CDR2 YYNGEE, per germline. The chain's CDR3 is CASSVTHGGYEQYF. CDR3 nucleotide sequence: TGTGCCAGCAGCGTAACCCATGGAGGCTACGAGCAGTACTTC.

This clonotype was observed at least ten times. The chain employs TRBV5-1 and TRBJ2-7; 9 bases map to TRBD1. Germline V lookup: CDR1 SGHRS, CDR2 YFSETQ. The CDR3 extends over 17 amino acids. The J segment lost 0 bases and the V segment lost 1 base, leaving 8 bases of the junction unmatched. The CDR3 DNA follows: TGCGCCAGCAGCTTGTATGTCGGGACAGGGAGCTCCTACGAGCAGTACTTC. This encodes CASSLYVGTGSSYEQYF. The entire variable domain, with the rest obtained from reference TRBV5-1 and TRBJ2-7, is as follows: KAGVTQTPRYLIKTRGQQVTLSCSPISGHRSVSWYQQTPGQGLQFLFEYFSETQRNKGNFPGRFSGRQFSNSRSEMNVSTLELGDSALYLCASSLYVGTGSSYEQYFGPGTRLTVT.

V is TRBV27 and J is TRBJ2-6; tentatively, D is TRBD2 (6 bases). V was shortened by 5 bases and J by 0 bases, with 14 bases between the two germline ends. This CDR3 spans 17 amino acids. Per germline, CDR1 MNHEY and CDR2 SMNVEV (reference sequence). Here the CDR3 DNA reads TGTGCCAGCAGTGGTAGCGGAGTGCTCTCTGGGGCCAACGTCCTGACTTTC. Amino acids: CASSGSGVLSGANVLTF.

This clonotype came up a few times. This chain connects TRBV6-5 to TRBJ2-2; D gene uncertain. Germline V gene data show CDR1 as MNHEY and CDR2 as SVGAGI. Trimming pared 0 bases from V and 1 base from J, leaving 18 bases between. The CDR3 has 19 residues. The CDR3 sequence is CASSYSRSQEQRNTGELFF. The CDR3 nucleotides read TGTGCCAGCAGTTACTCGAGAAGTCAGGAACAGAGGAACACCGGGGAGCTGTTTTTT.

This clonotype has more than one count but fewer than ten. This rearrangement joins TRBV29-1 to TRBJ2-1; 7 nucleotides line up with TRBD2. The J call is doubtful: the DNA matches TRBJ2-5 better. The CDR3 has 14 residues. Germline V gene sequence: CDR1 SQVTM, CDR2 ANQGSEA. CDR3: CSVWGGGPWETQYF. CDR3 coding DNA: TGCAGCGTTTGGGGGGGAGGGCCTTGGGAGACCCAGTACTTC.

This clonotype was seen only a few times. The J gene is TRBJ2-7, the V gene TRBV20-1; D gene uncertain. Trimming removed 3 bases from V and 6 bases from J, with 9 bases in between. Germline CDR1 DFQATT, CDR2 SNEGSKA (reference sequence). The CDR3 sequence is 11 residues long. The CDR3 loop reads CSARPSTEQYF. For the CDR3, the DNA is TGCAGTGCTAGGCCTTCTACCGAGCAGTACTTC.

This clonotype has at least ten counts. One junction end disagrees with the germline gene, perhaps due to a read error. The gene calls are TRBV5-1 and TRBJ1-5; D not certain. This CDR3 region has 15 residues. Germline V gives CDR1 SGHRS, CDR2 YFSETQ. The CDR3 DNA is TGTGCCAGCAGCTTTAACGGCCGTAGCAATCAGCCCCAGCATTTT. Translated: CASSFNGRSNQPQHF. The complete variable domain, with remaining parts taken from reference TRBV5-1 and TRBJ1-5, reads KAGVTQTPRYLIKTRGQQVTLSCSPISGHRSVSWYQQTPGQGLQFLFEYFSETQRNKGNFPGRFSGRQFSNSRSEMNVSTLELGDSALYLCASSFNGRSNQPQHFGDGTRLSIL.

This clonotype was detected many times. V is TRBV24-1 and J is TRBJ1-2, with D perhaps TRBD1 (5 bases). The CDR3 consists of 14 residues. The V gene lost 4 bases and the J gene lost 2 bases, with 10 bases spanning the gap. From germline, CDR1 is KGHDR and CDR2 SFDVKD. CDR3 DNA: TGTGCCACCAGTGAGACAGACAGAAACTATGGCTACACCTTC. It codes for CATSETDRNYGYTF.

A single count supports this clonotype. The likely explanation is a read error, given a far larger clone one base away. This sequence joins TRBV5-1 and TRBJ2-1; tentative D call: TRBD2 (5 bases). Trimming removed 10 bases at V and 10 bases at J, with 15 bases between. This CDR3 is 11 amino acids long. Germline assignment: CDR1 SGHRS and CDR2 YFSETQ. This chain's CDR3 is CARTASYEQFF. The CDR3 DNA is TGCGCCCGTACCGCTAGCTACGAGCAGTTCTTC. The variable domain in full, with the rest retrieved from reference TRBV5-1 and TRBJ2-1, is KAGVTQTPRYLIKTRGQQVTLSCSPISGHRSVSWYQQTPGQGLQFLFEYFSETQRNKGNFPGRFSGRQFSNSRSEMNVSTLELGDSALYLCARTASYEQFFGPGTRLTVL.

This clonotype was counted a few times. The CDR3 spells CSARYTHTQYF. CDR3 DNA: TGCAGTGCTAGATACACCCATACGCAGTATTTT. The genes are TRBV20-1 and TRBJ2-3, with D unresolved. The V gene lost 2 bases and the J gene lost 7 bases, with 7 bases spanning the gap. Germline CDR1 is DFQATT and CDR2 is SNEGSKA (reference sequence). CDR3 size: 11 residues.

This clonotype was observed at least ten times. J is TRBJ1-3 and V is TRBV20-1; unclear D gene. Germline V gene data show CDR1 as DFQATT and CDR2 as SNEGSKA (reference sequence). V lost 2 bases and J lost 0, with 11 bases in between. The CDR3 has 15 residues. CDR3: CSARKGTRSGNTIYF. CDR3 nucleotide sequence: TGCAGTGCTAGAAAGGGCACTCGCTCTGGAAACACCATATATTTT.